The 3 T cell receptor beta chains below were found in one sample sequenced in a study of regulatory T cells in long-lasting Graves disease. Time point of the sample: newly diagnosed GD, antithyroid drugs for less than 3 months. RNA from PBMCs was the source of the TCR library. Relying on iRepertoire HTBI primers and Arm-PCR of CDR3 regions, the team built TCR beta libraries. MiXCR, run by TCRdb on the multiplex PCR reads, gives a single entry per CDR3 protein. Seen here are fewer than 400,000 distinct CDR3 sequences, about 20% observed once, and the top ten hold 38%. The sample was peripheral blood mononuclear cells (PBMCs), taken at new diagnosis, from a patient treated with antithyroid drugs. These receptors were obtained from a female donor with Graves disease.

The sample holds many counts of this clonotype. J is TRBJ2-7 and V is TRBV20-1; 8 bases map to TRBD2. CDR1 is DFQATT, CDR2 SNEGSKA, per germline (reference sequence). With V trimmed by 0 bases and J by 1 base, 8 bases remained unmatched. The CDR3 covers 16 residues. CDR3 loop: CSARDPTSGGSYEQYF. The CDR3 DNA sequence: TGCAGTGCTAGAGACCCCACTAGCGGCGGATCCTACGAGCAGTACTTC.

In this sample, this clonotype turned up many times. V usage is TRBV5-1 and J usage is TRBJ1-4; D not certain. Germline CDR1 and CDR2: SGHRS and YFSETQ. V lost 0 bases, J lost 0 bases, and 6 bases lay in between. This CDR3 is built from 15 residues. CDR3 nucleotides: TGCGCCAGCAGCTTGGACAGCGCAACTAATGAAAAACTGTTTTTT. Protein sequence: CASSLDSATNEKLFF.

The sample holds many counts of this clonotype. This sequence joins TRBV11-2 and TRBJ2-3; 10 bases agree with TRBD2. The CDR3 contains 18 residues. Germline loops: CDR1 SGHAT, CDR2 FQNNGV. V dropped 5 bases and J dropped 1; count of bases not matched to a gene: 12. CDR3 region: CASSRTSGSAWGTDTQYF. CDR3 bases: TGTGCCAGCAGCCGGACTAGCGGCAGCGCCTGGGGCACAGATACGCAGTATTTT. The full variable domain, rest sourced from reference TRBV11-2 and TRBJ2-3, is EAGVAQSPRYKIIEKRQSVAFWCNPISGHATLYWYQQILGQGPKLLIQFQNNGVVDDSQLPKDRFSAERLKGVDSTLKIQPAKLEDSAVYLCASSRTSGSAWGTDTQYFGPGTRLTVL.